The source of this T cell receptor beta chain is a study of blood T cell repertoires in COVID-19. Looking at the study overall: The United States, Italy and Spain supplied acute and convalescent COVID-19 samples.

Germline assignment: CDR1 MDHEN and CDR2 SYDVKM. Between the trimmed V and J ends, which lost 6 bases and 4 bases, there was a span of 14 bases. The CDR3 sequence is 14 residues long. Original processing methods: Estimation of nucleated cell counts was performed using reference gene primer amplification. Clones were sequenced by immunoSEQ multiplex PCR, and TCRdb holds only the in-frame ones, with some missing. Clonal size and the V and J genes are those of that table, whereas D and trimming came from the DNA. The repertoire holds 75,000 to 100,000 clones, with around 88% as singletons. The TCR was taken from an elderly man with acute or convalescent COVID-19. Sequenced: peripheral blood. The chain carries TRBV28 and TRBJ2-3; a weak D match, TRBD2 (6 bases). CDR3 in DNA: TGTGCCAGCAGGGAGGGGCAGGGTGCAGATACGCAGTATTTT. This translates into CASREGQGADTQYF.